This TCR beta chain was sequenced during a study of cytomegalovirus exposure and HLA in healthy donors. The PCR was carried out with 60 Vbeta primers and 13 Jbeta primers. Assay used: immunoSEQ multiplex PCR; TCRdb lists only in-frame clones, some missing. The data show fewer than 200,000 clones, 68% seen once. The CDR3 runs 15 residues. V was clipped by 3 bases and J by 7 bases, with 16 bases between them. Germline V gene data show CDR1 as KGHSH and CDR2 as LQKENI. Study outcomes and limitations: CMV serostatus was the sole immune exposure data available.

In regard to this clone: As yet, its antigen is unknown.

The clonotype was recovered from a man aged 50 or older in good health and CMV-seronegative. This chain connects TRBV18 to TRBJ1-5, with D possibly being TRBD1 (5 bases). Material for sequencing was PBMCs. The CDR3 coding sequence is TGTGCCAGCTCACCTTCCGCTACAGGTGCCCAGCCCCAGCATTTT. This sequence encodes CASSPSATGAQPQHF.